The present entry profiles one T cell receptor beta chain with its context. The data originate from a study of blood T cell repertoires in COVID-19. In the study overall: COVID-19 samples, acute and convalescent, were from the United States, Italy and Spain. T cells, B-cell-depleted T cells, or PBMCs provided the cDNA or gDNA that served as material.

The V gene lost 0 bases and the J gene lost 0 bases, with 2 bases spanning the gap. The CDR3 is made up of 13 amino acids. Recruits, aged roughly 18 to 95 years, lived in 25 or so US areas. Profiling relied on immunoSEQ multiplex PCR, and the TCRdb table lists in-frame clones only, not all of them. Of a few hundred thousand clones listed, 75% to 90% are singletons. The receptor comes from a man aged 25 to 40 who had recovered from COVID-19. Sequenced: PBMCs or T cells enriched from blood (not recorded which). The genes are TRBV12-3 or TRBV12-4 and TRBJ1-1; D not resolved. In nucleotides, the CDR3 is TGTGCCAGCAGTTTAGCTATGAACACTGAAGCTTTCTTT. Residues: CASSLAMNTEAFF.